The entry below gives a single T cell receptor (beta chain) sequence along with its context. What it recognizes is unknown. Other nucleotide sequences from this sample produce the same CDR3. This specimen comes from a study of regulatory dendritic cells for organ transplantation. Findings and caveats of the study: Naive T cells showed high diversity, memory cells less, memory CD8+ least. Regulatory dendritic cells appeared to expand memory CD8+ clones less than mature ones. The authors noted considerable between-person heterogeneity in alloreactive memory CD8+ cells.

Method: immunoSEQ multiplex PCR; TCRdb's copy keeps in-frame clones and lacks some. The data contain more than 10,000 clones, around 65% of them seen just once; the ten biggest clones take up approximately 19%. This CDR3 is 14 amino acids long. Trimming shortened V by 2 bases and J by 2 bases, and 6 bases separated the two germline ends. CDR1 is MRHNA and CDR2 is SNTAGT in the germline V gene. Sequencing was performed on memory CD8+ T cells from blood. Described subset: CD45RO+ memory T cells. The rearrangement uses TRBV6-4 and TRBJ2-2; D perhaps matches TRBD1 (6 bases). The clonotype was recovered from a human donor in good health. CDR3 region: CASSDGTNTGELFF. DNA for the CDR3: TGTGCCAGCAGTGACGGGACAAACACCGGGGAGCTGTTTTTT.